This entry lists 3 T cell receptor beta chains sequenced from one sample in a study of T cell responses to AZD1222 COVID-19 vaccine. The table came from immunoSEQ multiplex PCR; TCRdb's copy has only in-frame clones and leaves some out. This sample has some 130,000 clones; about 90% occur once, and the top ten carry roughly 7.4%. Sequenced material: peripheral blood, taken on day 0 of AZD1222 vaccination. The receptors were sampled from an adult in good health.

The CDR3 DNA is TGCGCCAGCAGCCAAGATTCCAGCGGGACCTACAATGAGCAGTTCTTC. It codes for CASSQDSSGTYNEQFF. V usage is TRBV4-1 and J usage is TRBJ2-1; 7 nucleotides match TRBD2. The germline V gene encodes CDR1 MGHRA and CDR2 YSYEKL. J was trimmed by 2 bases and V by 0 bases; bases with no gene match: 4. CDR3 size: 16 residues.

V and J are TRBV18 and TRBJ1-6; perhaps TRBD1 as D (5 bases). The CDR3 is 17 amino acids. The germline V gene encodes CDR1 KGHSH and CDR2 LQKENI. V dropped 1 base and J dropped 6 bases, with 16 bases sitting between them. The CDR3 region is CASSPQEGGDLNSPLHF. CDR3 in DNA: TGTGCCAGCTCACCACAGGAAGGCGGGGACCTTAATTCACCCCTCCACTTT.

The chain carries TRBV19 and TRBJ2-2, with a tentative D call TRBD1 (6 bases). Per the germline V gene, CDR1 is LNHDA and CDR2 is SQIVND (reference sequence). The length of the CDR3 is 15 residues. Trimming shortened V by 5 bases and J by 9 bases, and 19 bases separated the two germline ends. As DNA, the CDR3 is TGTGCCAGTAGTCTAGCCACAGGGTCTAACTGGGAGCTGTTTTTT. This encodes CASSLATGSNWELFF. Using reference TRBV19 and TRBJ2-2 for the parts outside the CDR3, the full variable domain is DGGITQSPKYLFRKEGQNVTLSCEQNLNHDAMYWYRQDPGQGLRLIYYSQIVNDFQKGDIAEGYSVSREKKESFPLTVTSAQKNPTAFYLCASSLATGSNWELFFGEGSRLTVL.